This T cell receptor beta chain was obtained from a study of monozygotic twins with inflammatory bowel disease. Study-wide findings and caveats: Fewer clonotypes were shared with others by IBD patients than by healthy twins, especially with disease activity.

TCRdb re-called the 5' RACE reads, yielding one record per CDR3 amino acid sequence without DNA. The sample holds approximately 390,000 distinct CDR3 sequences. About this clonotype: Its antigen remains unidentified.

Every single donor had a roughly 2.5 ml blood sample drawn. The sample was blood. The receptor was isolated from a human donor with ulcerative colitis or Crohn's disease, or a healthy co-twin of an affected twin (not recorded which).

CDR3 in amino acids: CASGQGRDTQYF. The chain recombines TRBV10-1 with TRBJ2-3; no DNA is available, so the TRBD1 call from TCRdb remains unchecked. The CDR3 is 12 amino acids. Germline V gene data show CDR1 as WNHNN and CDR2 as SYGVQD (reference sequence).